These 26 T cell receptor beta chains came from one sample sequenced in a study of blood T cell repertoires in COVID-19. The method was immunoSEQ multiplex PCR; TCRdb's version includes in-frame clones alone and lacks a portion of them. The sample consists of a few hundred thousand clones, 60% to 75% of them appearing once. The sample comprised peripheral blood. Source of these receptors: a woman older than 75 with acute or convalescent COVID-19.

This chain joins TRBV7-2 and TRBJ2-7; 9 nucleotides match TRBD2. TRBJ2-5 matches the DNA end more closely, so the J call is doubtful. The CDR3 has 16 residues. Looked up from germline, CDR1 is SGHTA and CDR2 is FQGNSA. The DNA for the CDR3 is TGTGCCAGCAGCTTACTTGGCGGGAGGGTTGGGGAGACCCAGTACTTC. This gives the protein CASSLLGGRVGETQYF.

The chain links TRBV7-2 to TRBJ2-5; 12 bases map to TRBD2. J gave up 5 bases and V 4 bases, and 5 bases lay outside the gene matches. The germline V gene encodes CDR1 SGHTA and CDR2 FQGNSA. The CDR3 totals 15 residues. CDR3 amino acids: CASSYGLAGYETQYF. The CDR3 bases are TGTGCCAGCAGCTACGGACTAGCGGGGTACGAGACCCAGTACTTC. Looking up the rest from reference TRBV7-2 and TRBJ2-5 gives the full variable domain: GAGVSQSPSNKVTEKGKDVELRCDPISGHTALYWYRQSLGQGLEFLIYFQGNSAPDKSGLPSDRFSAERTGGSVSTLTIQRTQQEDSAVYLCASSYGLAGYETQYFGPGTRLLVL.

The chain recombines TRBV11-2 with TRBJ1-3; a weak D match, TRBD1 (5 bases). The CDR3 sequence is 15 residues long. CDR1 and CDR2 from the germline V gene are SGHAT and FQNNGV. Trimming cost V 4 bases and J 0 bases, with 10 bases left between them. This CDR3 reads CASSSRESSGNTIYF. CDR3 coding DNA: TGTGCCAGCAGCTCCAGGGAATCCTCTGGAAACACCATATATTTT.

The gene calls are TRBV7-8 and TRBJ1-6; 8 bases match TRBD1. CDR1 is SGHVS, CDR2 FQNEAQ, per germline. There are 16 residues in the CDR3. V lost 4 bases, J lost 3 bases, and 5 bases stayed unmatched. Here the CDR3 DNA reads TGTGCCAGCAGCTCAAGGGACAGGAACTATAATTCACCCCTCCACTTT. Its translation: CASSSRDRNYNSPLHF. The variable domain in full, completed from reference TRBV7-8 and TRBJ1-6, reads GAGVSQSPRYKVAKRGQDVALRCDPISGHVSLFWYQQALGQGPEFLTYFQNEAQLDKSGLPSDRFFAERPEGSVSTLKIQRTQQEDSAVYLCASSSRDRNYNSPLHFGNGTRLTVT.

This chain links TRBV28 with TRBJ1-2; maybe TRBD1 (5 bases). Germline CDR1 and CDR2: MDHEN and SYDVKM. The V and J ends lost 2 bases and 5 bases respectively, with 9 bases between them. The CDR3 length is 13 residues. The CDR3, as DNA: TGTGCCAGCAGTTTACAGGGAGGGTATGGCTACACCTTC. Residues: CASSLQGGYGYTF.

In its sample, this clone was seen a few times. The rearrangement uses TRBV5-1 and TRBJ1-4; D not certain. The CDR3 consists of 12 residues. Trimming pared 5 bases from V and 13 bases from J, leaving 15 bases between. Germline CDR1 is SGHRS and CDR2 is YFSETQ. The CDR3 DNA sequence: TGCGCCAGCAGTTCCGGTTCTGGGAGACTGTTTTTT. Protein sequence: CASSSGSGRLFF.

The chain combines TRBV19 with TRBJ2-7; the match to TRBD1 covers 7 bases. Trimming at V came to 3 bases and at J to 4 bases, leaving 27 bases not matched to a gene. This CDR3 region has 21 residues. Germline V CDR1 and CDR2: LNHDA, SQIVND (reference sequence). The CDR3 is CASSMLGSRDRGRVGDYEQYF. DNA of the CDR3: TGTGCCAGTAGTATGCTAGGTTCCCGGGACAGAGGTCGAGTGGGTGATTACGAGCAGTACTTC.

The chain couples TRBV5-1 to TRBJ2-3, with 9 bases identical to TRBD2. The CDR3 contains 14 residues. V trimming: 5 bases; J trimming: 5 bases; junction bases outside the gene matches: 6. Per germline, CDR1 SGHRS and CDR2 YFSETQ. The CDR3 region has the DNA TGCGCCAGCAGTAGCGGGGGTCATGGAGATACGCAGTATTTT. Amino acids: CASSSGGHGDTQYF.

The rearrangement links TRBV20-1 to TRBJ2-4; the match to TRBD1 covers 8 bases. Per germline, CDR1 DFQATT and CDR2 SNEGSKA (reference sequence). The CDR3 totals 13 residues. Trimming at V came to 3 bases and at J to 6 bases, leaving 4 bases not matched to a gene. This CDR3 reads CSASGQGINIQYF. In nucleotides, the CDR3 is TGCAGTGCTAGTGGACAGGGAATAAACATTCAGTACTTC.

J is TRBJ1-2 and V is TRBV4-3; possibly TRBD1 for D (5 bases). Between the trimmed V and J ends, which lost 0 bases and 6 bases, there was a span of 8 bases. Per germline, CDR1 LGHNA and CDR2 YSLEER. The CDR3 spans 13 residues. For the CDR3, the DNA is TGCGCCAGCAGCCAAGATGTAGGGGATGGCTACACCTTC. This codes for CASSQDVGDGYTF.

The chain couples TRBV11-1 to TRBJ2-1; 7 positions agree with TRBD1. Germline values: CDR1 SGHAT, CDR2 FQDESV (reference sequence). Trimming took 5 bases from V and 5 from J; bases not matched to a gene: 9. This CDR3 has 15 residues. DNA of the CDR3: TGTGCCAGCAGCCTGAAGGGGGACAGCCACAATGAGCAGTTCTTC. This encodes CASSLKGDSHNEQFF.

The rearrangement links TRBV30 to TRBJ2-7; 7 bases line up with TRBD2. The CDR3 sequence is 13 residues long. Per the germline V gene, CDR1 is GTSNPN and CDR2 is SVGIG (reference sequence). V shed 7 bases and J 1 base; nucleotides not matched to a gene: 7. The CDR3 region is CAYTSSGSYEQYF. The CDR3 DNA follows: TGTGCCTACACCTCTAGCGGATCCTACGAGCAGTACTTC.

The chain carries TRBV4-2 and TRBJ2-7, with TRBD2 matching over 8 bases. The CDR3 extends over 15 amino acids. Per the germline V gene, CDR1 is LGHNA and CDR2 is YNFKEQ. The V segment lost 4 bases and the J segment 0 bases; nucleotides outside the gene matches: 5. The CDR3 spells CASSRESGSSYEQYF. The CDR3 DNA reads as TGTGCCAGCAGCCGTGAGAGCGGGAGCTCCTACGAGCAGTACTTC.

On this clone: Other DNA sequences in this sample translate to the same CDR3. The genes are TRBV18 and TRBJ1-3; perhaps TRBD1 as D (6 bases). This CDR3 is built from 14 residues. V lost 2 bases and J 2 bases, leaving 7 bases between the germline ends. The germline CDR1 and CDR2 sequences are KGHSH and LQKENI. The CDR3, as DNA: TGTGCCAGCTCACCAGGGGGCACTGGAAACACCATATATTTT. This codes for CASSPGGTGNTIYF.

The gene calls are TRBV3-1 (or the pseudogene TRBV3-2) and TRBJ2-1; weak D call: TRBD2 (6 bases). There are 14 residues in the CDR3. V was pared by 5 bases and J by 9 bases, with 17 bases between. CDR1 is LGHDT, CDR2 YNNKEL, per germline (reference sequence). As DNA, the CDR3 is TGTGCCAGCAGCGTTGGAGGGAGTGGGTTTGAGCAGTTCTTC. It yields the protein CASSVGGSGFEQFF.

Remarks on this clone: With a much larger clone just one base away, this may be a read error. The V call is TRBV12-3 or TRBV12-4, the J call TRBJ1-2; D is possibly TRBD1 (5 bases). V lost 4 bases, J lost 3 bases, and 9 bases lay in between. The CDR3 runs to 13 residues. The chain's CDR3 is CASSSAGHYGYTF. The CDR3 region has the DNA TGTGCCAGCAGTTCGGCAGGGCACTATGGCTACACCTTC.

As to this clone: This may be a read error, as it is one base from a much larger clone. V gene TRBV11-2 combines with J gene TRBJ2-7; D is undetermined. Germline assignment: CDR1 SGHAT and CDR2 FQNNGV. Trimming removed 2 bases at V and 0 bases at J, with 5 bases between. The CDR3 spans 13 residues. CDR3 sequence (DNA): TGTGCCAGCAGCTTACTTAGCTCCTACGAGCAGTACTTC. This translates into CASSLLSSYEQYF.

As to this clone: The same CDR3 is also encoded by other DNA sequences in this sample. The CDR3 DNA is TGCAGTGCTACCTCTAATGAAAAACTGTTTTTT. It is translated as CSATSNEKLFF. The chain is built from TRBV20-1 and TRBJ1-4; D is unresolved. This CDR3 is built from 11 residues. V shed 4 bases and J shed 3 bases, with 3 bases lying between them. Germline assignment: CDR1 DFQATT and CDR2 SNEGSKA (reference sequence).

This chain uses TRBV28 with TRBJ1-2, with 9 nucleotides matching TRBD1. The CDR3 spans 13 residues. Trimming at V came to 3 bases and at J to 8 bases, leaving 4 bases not matched to a gene. Germline lookup yields CDR1 MDHEN and CDR2 SYDVKM. DNA for the CDR3: TGTGCCAGCAGTTTGCCTGGGACAGGGGGCTACACCTTC. Protein: CASSLPGTGGYTF.

J is TRBJ1-2 and V is TRBV4-1; D might be TRBD1 (5 bases). The CDR3 is 14 amino acids. Trimming pared 1 base from V and 4 bases from J, leaving 10 bases between. The germline gives CDR1 MGHRA, CDR2 YSYEKL. As DNA, the CDR3 is TGCGCCAGCAGCCAAGTGGGACTCCTCTATGGCTACACCTTC. It is translated as CASSQVGLLYGYTF.

This clone was counted a single time. This rearrangement joins TRBV11-1 to TRBJ2-1; weak D call: TRBD2 (5 bases). Germline V gives CDR1 SGHAT, CDR2 FQDESV (reference sequence). The V end was cut by 5 bases, the J end by 6 bases, with 17 bases between. The CDR3 length is 15 residues. CDR3 nucleotides: TGTGCCAGCAGCATTAGCGACTCCCAAAGCAATGAGCAGTTCTTC. The encoded protein is CASSISDSQSNEQFF.

The rearrangement links TRBV30 to TRBJ1-1; D uncertain. Germline lookup yields CDR1 GTSNPN and CDR2 SVGIG (reference sequence). V was shortened by 0 bases and J by 5 bases, with 13 bases between the two germline ends. CDR3 length: 14 amino acids. The CDR3 is CAWSVSQFKTEAFF. CDR3 bases: TGTGCCTGGAGTGTAAGTCAGTTTAAAACTGAAGCTTTCTTT.

This clone was recorded many times. CDR3 protein: CASSNYRGNTEAFF. CDR3 in DNA: TGTGCCAGCAGCAACTACAGGGGAAACACTGAAGCTTTCTTT. The chain links TRBV6-6 to TRBJ1-1; 7 bases agree with TRBD1. Looked up from germline, CDR1 is MNHNY and CDR2 is SVGAGI (reference sequence). V lost 6 bases to trimming and J lost 2 bases; unmatched junction nucleotides: 6. The CDR3 loop spans 14 amino acids.

This clone was seen a single time. This chain connects TRBV11-3 to TRBJ2-7, with D perhaps matching TRBD2 (6 bases). Germline assignment: CDR1 SGHNT and CDR2 YENEEA. V shed 8 bases and J shed 6 bases, with 14 bases lying between them. The CDR3 extends over 12 amino acids. The chain's CDR3 is CASGHGTLEQYF. CDR3 DNA sequence: TGTGCCAGCGGGCACGGGACTCTCGAGCAGTACTTC.

The chain employs TRBV24-1 and TRBJ2-5; 7 bases agree with TRBD2. Trimming cost V 3 bases and J 5 bases; bases outside gene matches: 11. CDR3 length: 16 amino acids. CDR1 and CDR2 (germline): KGHDR, SFDVKD. The CDR3 loop reads CATSDLTTLGGETQYF. CDR3 DNA: TGTGCCACCAGTGATCTCACCACGCTGGGGGGGGAGACCCAGTACTTC.

V usage is TRBV4-2 and J usage is TRBJ2-5, with 7 bases lining up with TRBD2. CDR1 is LGHNA, CDR2 YNFKEQ, per germline. Germline trimming cut 0 bases from V and 2 bases from J; bases unmatched to any gene: 6. The CDR3 runs 16 residues. The CDR3 sequence: CASSQEWASGQETQYF. CDR3 sequence (DNA): TGTGCCAGCAGCCAAGAGTGGGCTAGCGGACAAGAGACCCAGTACTTC.